The 19 T cell receptor beta chains below were found in one sample sequenced in a study of T cell repertoires in cytomegalovirus infection (dated by TCRdb to about 2019). Sequencing was performed on an Illumina HiSeq 1500. The raw public data were reprocessed by TCRdb itself: fastp quality trimming at Q25, MiXCR clonotype calling, in-frame beta chains only. Every distinct CDR3 protein forms one entry, paired with its most common genes and DNA. The sample table lists 200,000 to 300,000 distinct CDR3 sequences, 6.5% of them with a count of one. Clones ranked in the top ten supply roughly 6% of the sample. The sequenced sample was PBMCs. The receptors originated from a human donor in good health (CMV status not recorded). Some clones in this sample may be carry-over from other donors' samples.

Ten or more counts support this clonotype. This rearrangement joins TRBV28 to TRBJ1-1, with TRBD1 matching 8 bases. Germline V gives CDR1 MDHEN, CDR2 SYDVKM. V shed 6 bases, J shed 1 base, and the junction held 10 bases outside the gene matches. This CDR3 contains 16 residues. Here the CDR3 reads CASSLHRGKGNTEAFF. The CDR3 bases are TGTGCCAGCAGCCTACACAGGGGGAAGGGGAACACTGAAGCTTTCTTT.

This clonotype was picked up many times. The chain recombines TRBV12-3 or TRBV12-4 with TRBJ1-5; possibly TRBD1 for D (6 bases). Trimming shortened V by 2 bases and J by 5 bases, and 16 bases separated the two germline ends. The CDR3 is 16 amino acids. The CDR3 loop reads CASSLFIGGGHQPQHF. The CDR3 DNA is TGTGCCAGCAGTTTATTTATCGGCGGGGGCCATCAGCCCCAGCATTTT.

In this sample, this clonotype turned up a few times. The chain joins TRBV29-1 to TRBJ1-2, with 9 bases aligning to TRBD1. This CDR3 is 17 amino acids long. Germline V lookup: CDR1 SQVTM, CDR2 ANQGSEA. The ends lost 3 bases at V and 2 bases at J; junction bases unmatched: 13. The chain's CDR3 is CSVETRDRERFNYGYTF. The CDR3 DNA reads TGCAGCGTTGAGACTAGGGACAGGGAGAGATTCAACTATGGCTACACCTTC.

There are many counts of this clonotype. The V gene is TRBV25-1, the J gene TRBJ2-7; unclear D gene. This CDR3 has 13 residues. V was cut by 3 bases and J by 3 bases, with 9 bases left in between. Germline V gene sequence: CDR1 MGHDK, CDR2 SYGVNS. This CDR3 reads CASSDRYRYEQYF. The CDR3 nucleotides read TGTGCCAGCAGTGATCGATACCGCTACGAGCAGTACTTC.

The rearrangement links TRBV29-1 to TRBJ1-2; D perhaps matches TRBD1 (6 bases). This CDR3 has 13 amino acids. The germline CDR1 and CDR2 sequences are SQVTM and ANQGSEA. Trimming pared 7 bases from V and 4 bases from J, leaving 16 bases between. This chain's CDR3 is CSATETGPYGYTF. CDR3 DNA: TGCAGCGCGACCGAGACAGGTCCCTATGGCTACACCTTC.

The sample holds many counts of this clonotype. An end of the junction differs from the germline gene, which may be a read error. The rearrangement joins TRBV4-1 to TRBJ1-3, with D uncertain. There are 13 residues in the CDR3. From germline, CDR1 is MGHRA and CDR2 YSYEKL. The CDR3 sequence is CASNQPWGSTIYF. Written as DNA, the CDR3 is TGCGCCAGCAACCAACCTTGGGGAAGCACCATATATTTT.

In this sample, this clonotype turned up many times. This chain joins TRBV7-2 and TRBJ2-4, with D perhaps assigned TRBD1 or TRBD2 (5 bases each). Germline V gene data show CDR1 as SGHTA and CDR2 as FQGNSA. Trimming took 2 bases from V and 0 from J, leaving 11 bases between them. CDR3 size: 16 residues. This chain's CDR3 is CASSLRGEGAKNIQYF. The CDR3 DNA follows: TGTGCCAGCAGCTTAAGGGGAGAGGGAGCCAAAAACATTCAGTACTTC.

This clonotype appeared many times. V and J are TRBV19 and TRBJ1-5; the D gene is possibly TRBD1 (5 bases). V shed 7 bases and J shed 7 bases, with 14 bases lying between them. This CDR3 region has 13 residues. Germline CDR1 reads LNHDA; CDR2 reads SQIVND (reference sequence). The CDR3 reads CASTATDRQPQHF. Written as DNA, the CDR3 is TGTGCCAGTACCGCTACCGACAGACAGCCCCAGCATTTT.

There are many counts of this clonotype. This chain links TRBV2 with TRBJ2-1; no clear D gene. The CDR3 spans 12 residues. The V end lost 0 bases, the J end lost 9 bases, and 6 bases lay between the germline ends. Germline-derived CDR1 and CDR2 are SNHLY and FYNNEI. CDR3 nucleotides: TGTGCCAGCAGTGAAGCCGTCGTTGAGCAGTTCTTC. Protein sequence: CASSEAVVEQFF.

This clonotype was observed at least ten times. This chain uses TRBV6-2 or TRBV6-3 with TRBJ2-3; TRBD1 might be the D (5 bases). The length of the CDR3 is 13 residues. CDR1 and CDR2 from the germline V gene are MNHEY and SVGEGT. Trimming took 4 bases from V and 3 from J, leaving 8 bases between them. The CDR3: CASSSAGTDTQYF. The DNA for the CDR3 is TGTGCCAGCAGTTCAGCAGGGACAGATACGCAGTATTTT.

There are a few counts of this clonotype. The rearrangement links TRBV7-9 to TRBJ1-2; D is unclear. This CDR3 region has 17 residues. Germline V gives CDR1 SEHNR, CDR2 FQNEAQ (reference sequence). V gave up 5 bases and J gave up 2 bases, with 21 bases separating them. The CDR3 loop reads CASSLRRFQHLNYGYTF. The CDR3 DNA reads TGTGCCAGCAGCCTCCGGAGGTTTCAGCATCTCAACTATGGCTACACCTTC. The full variable domain, with the rest looked up from reference TRBV7-9 and TRBJ1-2, is DTGVSQNPRHKITKRGQNVTFRCDPISEHNRLYWYRQTLGQGPEFLTYFQNEAQLEKSRLLSDRFSAERPKGSFSTLEIQRTEQGDSAMYLCASSLRRFQHLNYGYTFGSGTRLTVV.

This clonotype was recorded at least ten times. The V call is TRBV10-3, the J call TRBJ1-5; unclear D gene. This CDR3 region has 14 residues. Germline-derived CDR1 and CDR2 are ENHRY and SYGVKD. Trimming stripped 2 bases from V and 3 bases from J, with 8 bases between. CDR3 sequence reads: CAISELATNQPQHF. CDR3 DNA: TGTGCCATCAGTGAGCTCGCCACCAATCAGCCCCAGCATTTT.

J is TRBJ2-2 and V is TRBV19; tentative D call: TRBD2 (7 bases). Germline lookup yields CDR1 LNHDA and CDR2 SQIVND (reference sequence). V dropped 7 bases and J dropped 0 bases, with 15 bases sitting between them. The CDR3 is 16 amino acids. The chain's CDR3 is CASNWRGPTNTGELFF. CDR3 in DNA: TGTGCCAGTAATTGGCGGGGGCCCACGAACACCGGGGAGCTGTTTTTT.

The chain links TRBV29-1 to TRBJ2-7, with 7 bases that match TRBD1. The CDR3 is 12 amino acids. The V gene's germline CDR1 is SQVTM and CDR2 ANQGSEA. J lost 5 bases, V lost 7 bases, and 8 bases had no gene match. The CDR3 DNA is TGCAGCGCAGGAGACAGGGTAGACGAGCAGTACTTC. Protein product: CSAGDRVDEQYF.

Concerning this clonotype: A read error is possible here, since a much larger clone lies one base away. This chain uses TRBV12-3 or TRBV12-4 with TRBJ2-5; D perhaps matches TRBD1 (6 bases). Trimming removed 8 bases at V and 2 bases at J, with 15 bases between. There are 14 residues in the CDR3. CDR3 loop: CASAPSGQQETQYF. In nucleotides, the CDR3 is TGTGCCAGCGCCCCCTCGGGACAACAAGAGACCCAGTACTTC.

This clonotype was seen many times. V gene TRBV7-2 combines with J gene TRBJ1-2; D ambiguous. Germline loops: CDR1 SGHTA, CDR2 FQGNSA. CDR3 length: 13 amino acids. Trimming shortened V by 3 bases and J by 8 bases, and 13 bases separated the two germline ends. The CDR3, as DNA: TGTGCCAGCAGCTTTGGGAGGGTGGGAGGCTACACCTTC. Protein: CASSFGRVGGYTF.

The chain couples TRBV7-2 to TRBJ1-6; weak D call: TRBD1 (6 bases). Trimming stripped 6 bases from V and 6 bases from J, with 12 bases between. CDR1 and CDR2 from the germline V gene are SGHTA and FQGNSA. The CDR3 covers 14 residues. The CDR3 sequence: CASRADRLNSPLHF. CDR3 nucleotide sequence: TGTGCCAGCAGAGCGGACAGACTTAATTCACCCCTCCACTTT.

This clonotype was recorded many times. This chain links TRBV6-2 or TRBV6-3 with TRBJ1-1; TRBD1 is a possible D gene (5 bases). CDR3 length: 11 amino acids. Per germline, CDR1 MNHEY and CDR2 SVGEGT. Between the trimmed V and J ends, which lost 8 bases and 10 bases, there was a span of 14 bases. This CDR3 reads CASGDLTPAFF. The DNA of the CDR3 is TGTGCCAGCGGGGACCTGACCCCAGCTTTCTTT.

This clonotype was seen more than once but under ten times. A read error is possible here, since a much larger clone lies one base away. This sequence joins TRBV2 and TRBJ2-1; maybe TRBD2 (6 bases). CDR1 is SNHLY, CDR2 FYNNEI, per germline. The CDR3 contains 15 residues. This chain's CDR3 is CASVFGGEVYDEQFF. In DNA, the CDR3 is TGTGCCAGCGTTTTTGGAGGGGAGGTCTACGATGAGCAGTTCTTC.